This T cell receptor (beta chain) appears in the sequencing data of a study of cytomegalovirus exposure and HLA in healthy donors. Across the whole study: A data release that came early held 75 million to 85 million unique TCRs from HLA-typed donors. In terms of ancestry, the Caucasian-associated cluster contained about 81% of the approximately 420 genotyped donors.

This clone was counted between two and nine times. What it binds is not known. The PCR used 60 Vbeta and 13 Jbeta primers. Data came from immunoSEQ multiplex PCR; TCRdb stores just in-frame clones and leaves some out. This table holds 100,000 to 150,000 clones, 77% found once. The J segment lost 6 bases and the V segment lost 0 bases, leaving 7 bases of the junction unmatched. Germline V gene sequence: CDR1 SEHNR, CDR2 FQNEAQ (reference sequence). CDR3 length: 18 amino acids. General study results and limits: Presence/absence analyses assumed roughly uniform sequencing depth across donors, which may not hold. TCR beta V segments were, for the most part, productive about 87% or about 30% of the time in an earlier analysis.

The receptor was derived from a woman in her thirties or forties in good health and CMV-seropositive. Material for sequencing was PBMCs. The chain joins TRBV7-9 to TRBJ2-1, with 14 bases lining up with TRBD2. The DNA of the CDR3 is TGTGCCAGCAGCTTAGCGTTAAGAGGACTAGCGGGAGGCAATGAGCAGTTCTTC. It yields the protein CASSLALRGLAGGNEQFF. The complete variable domain, with remaining parts taken from reference TRBV7-9 and TRBJ2-1, reads DTGVSQNPRHKITKRGQNVTFRCDPISEHNRLYWYRQTLGQGPEFLTYFQNEAQLEKSRLLSDRFSAERPKGSFSTLEIQRTEQGDSAMYLCASSLALRGLAGGNEQFFGPGTRLTVL.